This T cell receptor beta chain emerged from a study of blood T cell repertoires in COVID-19. Trimming took off 1 base at V and 2 bases at J, with 9 bases between the two ends. The germline CDR1 and CDR2 sequences are MNHEY and SVGEGT. This CDR3 is built from 15 residues. Assay: immunoSEQ multiplex PCR; the TCRdb copy retains only in-frame clones and omits some. The sample has 250,000 or so clones, approximately 89% seen once. The specimen sequenced was PBMCs or T cells enriched from blood (not recorded which). This TCR derives from a woman aged 40 to 50 with acute COVID-19. This rearrangement joins TRBV6-2 or TRBV6-3 to TRBJ1-5; unclear D gene. As DNA, the CDR3 is TGTGCCAGCAGTTACTTGATCGGGGGCAATCAGCCCCAGCATTTT. Translated, it gives CASSYLIGGNQPQHF.